This record looks at one T cell receptor (beta chain) sequence and its context. Its antigen is unknown. The sample holds no much larger clone one base away, and base qualities are not on file. Moderately to severely active disease, a Clinical Activity Score of at least 3, a NOSPECS grade of at least 4, and a duration under 3 months were present in ophthalmopathy patients. Any patient with an uncontrolled infection, another autoimmune disease, pregnancy or lactation was excluded. Diagnoses were established on the basis of clinical symptoms, serum thyroxine and TRAb, thyroid ultrasound, and orbital computed tomography. PBMCs were separated from roughly 10 ml of fresh peripheral blood using Ficoll-Paque density gradient centrifugation. Total RNA was extracted using Trizol reagent, and RNA quality was assessed on an Agilent 2100 Bioanalyzer. This specimen belongs to a study of T cells in Graves' hyperthyroidism and ophthalmopathy (dated by TCRdb to between 2019 and 2020). Background for the entire study: Peripheral blood samples were taken at the time of initial diagnosis, prior to any treatment. Following sampling, methimazole starting at 30 mg daily was given to hyperthyroidism patients, and high-dose intravenous methylprednisolone was given to ophthalmopathy patients. To identify distinguishing TCR V-J signatures, a discovery cohort of 95 to 100 patients was used, comprising 40 to 45 with Graves' ophthalmopathy and some 60 with stable Graves' hyperthyroidism. The 100 discovery patients were randomly split 7:3 into training and test sets. The study also compared thyroid tissue and blood T-cell repertoires from roughly six Graves' hyperthyroidism patients. Whether ophthalmopathy could be predicted prospectively was tested in an independent validation cohort made up of roughly 19 hyperthyroidism patients plus 17 patients who later progressed to ophthalmopathy. The paper reports TCR Vbeta CDR3 sequencing of approximately 140 peripheral blood samples: 40 to 45 ophthalmopathy, 70 to 85 hyperthyroidism and 17 progressor patients.

The TCR beta CDR3 regions were amplified from the RNA transcripts. The TCR CDR3 was subjected to a first round of RT-PCR using the HTBI primer set and the Qiagen OneStep RT-PCR kit. The libraries were constructed in a second round of multiplex PCR and then size-selected and purified. Libraries were sequenced paired-end with 100 bp reads on an Illumina HiSeq2000. Regarding the original processing steps: SOAPnuke was used to process the raw data, removing reads that contained adapters or uncalled bases, had a mean Phred below 15, or lacked an exact match to the constant primer or identifier. High-quality paired reads were merged using COPE v1.2.5, and each unique nucleotide sequence was defined as a clonotype. MiTCR v1.1 was used to align the clonotypes against IMGT TRBV, TRBD and TRBJ reference segments. Analysis was restricted to V-J combinations with a frequency above 0.0001, which covered approximately 99% of repertoires. The TCS score was defined as F50 (clonal expansion) divided by E x V (chaos), with BLOSUM62-based TCRdist calculated between CDR3 peptides within each V-J. Welch's t-statistics and random forest reduced roughly 500 V-J features to fewer than 15, which were used in a naive Bayes classifier (R e1071). The public sequencing data were trimmed at Q25 with fastp and processed into clonotypes with MiXCR by TCRdb, which kept only in-frame beta chains. Rows are unified per CDR3 protein, each entry keeping the most common DNA and genes. The authors' filters were not applied to this entry. The sample table shows approximately 600,000 distinct CDR3 sequences, and around 21% are seen once. Clones ranked in the top ten supply 34% of the sample.

On the study overall, not on this receptor specifically: Most expanded thyroid clonotypes (frequency above 0.001) were also detected in blood, a finding suggesting that blood repertoires may reflect thyroid immune responses. Sample size was not statistically predetermined, and blinding of investigators to group allocation was not performed. During validation, the model predicted progression to ophthalmopathy a median of approximately six months ahead of onset, with around 71% sensitivity and less than 85% specificity. In cross-validation, a model built on a 13 V-J signature told ophthalmopathy apart from stable hyperthyroidism with approximately 91% sensitivity and roughly 81% specificity, and in testing the same model reached 80%/75%.

CDR1 and CDR2 (MNHNS, SASEGT) derive from the germline V gene. Trimming takes 0 bases from V and 3 bases from J, and the germline ends sit 11 bases apart. The CDR3, cysteine through phenylalanine, is 15 amino acids long. CDR3 DNA only is kept here, 45 bases in frame from base 1. This TCR came from a man under 40 with Graves' ophthalmopathy. The sample consisted of blood. The rearrangement joined TRBV6-1 to TRBJ1-1, with the identity of the D gene unclear. The DNA reads TGTGCCAGCAGTGAAGCTCCCAGCGGGTACACTGAAGCTTTCTTT. It is translated as CASSEAPSGYTEAFF.